Presented here are 5 T cell receptor beta chains from one specimen sequenced in a study of T cell responses to AZD1222 COVID-19 vaccine. Some clones are missing from TCRdb's copy, which holds only in-frame ones; the method was immunoSEQ multiplex PCR. This table holds around 87,000 clones, approximately 91% found once. This specimen consisted of peripheral blood, obtained on day 0 of AZD1222 vaccination. The receptors stem from an adult in good health.

CDR3 coding DNA: TGTGCCAGCAGCTTAGTTAGCGGGGGGTCCCAAGAGACCCAGTACTTC. Its protein product is CASSLVSGGSQETQYF. The chain is built from TRBV7-2 and TRBJ2-5; 10 nucleotides match TRBD2. The CDR3 covers 16 residues. CDR1 is SGHTA and CDR2 is FQGNSA in the germline V gene. After removal of 1 base from V and 1 base from J, the junction contained 3 bases not matched to a gene.

V usage is TRBV7-9 and J usage is TRBJ1-5; D possibly corresponds to TRBD1 (6 bases). The CDR3 is made up of 12 amino acids. Trimming shortened V by 11 bases and J by 6 bases, and 14 bases separated the two germline ends. Germline lookup yields CDR1 SEHNR and CDR2 FQNEAQ (reference sequence). CDR3 coding DNA: TGTGCCTCAGGGGAGGCGGGTCAGCCCCAGCATTTT. Translated: CASGEAGQPQHF.

Only one count was recorded for this clone. The chain combines TRBV10-3 with TRBJ1-6, with a tentative D call TRBD1 (6 bases). Deletions cut 9 bases from V and 10 bases from J, with 19 bases between. The CDR3 is 14 amino acids. From germline, CDR1 is ENHRY and CDR2 SYGVKD. The DNA of the CDR3 is TGTGCCATTGCCCAGGGGCAGGTGGGATCACCCCTCCACTTT. This sequence encodes CAIAQGQVGSPLHF.

This clone has a handful of counts. The V gene is TRBV7-6, the J gene TRBJ2-1; 15 nucleotides align to TRBD2. CDR1 SGHVS and CDR2 FNYEAQ come from the germline V gene. The CDR3 is 15 amino acids. V shed 6 bases and J 7 bases; nucleotides not matched to a gene: 4. The CDR3 sequence is CASRRTSGGANEQFF. The CDR3 DNA reads TGTGCCAGCAGGCGGACTAGCGGGGGGGCAAATGAGCAGTTCTTC.

This rearrangement joins TRBV28 to TRBJ1-2; tentative D call: TRBD1 (5 bases). This CDR3 comprises 14 residues. V dropped 8 bases and J dropped 5 bases, with 18 bases sitting between them. Germline V gene sequence: CDR1 MDHEN, CDR2 SYDVKM. This CDR3 is CASRGTGRPYGYTF. The CDR3, as DNA: TGTGCCAGCCGGGGTACAGGTCGGCCGTATGGCTACACCTTC.